This T cell receptor (beta chain) is from a study of T cells expressing NK-cell markers. Study conclusions and caveats: Topping the CD3+CD56-NKG2C+ fraction as well were these clonotypes, in several donors. In about six donors, dominant NKG2C+ clonotypes were about 1.0-7.5% of CD8+ T cells.

Generation of TCR beta cDNA was performed by 5'RACE template switching incorporating UMIs. TCRdb reprocessed the 5' RACE reads, keeping one entry per CDR3 protein, no DNA. The table for this sample gives 150,000 or so distinct CDR3 sequences. On this clonotype itself: Its antigen is still unknown.

The sequencing sample was made of blood T cells: a sorted CD56 or NKG2C T cell subset, CD4+ or CD8+ T cells, or bulk PBMC T cells (not recorded which). The clonotype comes from a woman between 50 and 59 years old in good health.

The CDR3 spells CAGQGAYNEQFF. The chain has TRBV2 and TRBJ2-1; there is no DNA to check the TCRdb D call of TRBD1. This CDR3 is 12 amino acids long. Germline CDR1 and CDR2: SNHLY and FYNNEI.